The 8 T cell receptor beta chains presented below share a single source sample, sequenced in a study of blood T cell repertoires in COVID-19. The protocol was immunoSEQ multiplex PCR, while the TCRdb copy is restricted to in-frame clones and leaves out a portion. The data hold 30,000 to 45,000 clones, with over 75% observed a single time. Sequencing input: peripheral blood. The receptors originated from a human donor in a cohort sampled during active COVID-19.

The V and J genes are TRBV4-3 and TRBJ2-1; 9 bases line up with TRBD2. The junction had 5 bases not matched to a gene; V was cut back by 1 base and J by 4 bases. The CDR3 runs to 16 residues. CDR1 and CDR2 (germline): LGHNA, YSLEER. The CDR3 bases are TGCGCCAGCAGCCAAGGGGCTAGCGGGAAATACAATGAGCAGTTCTTC. Its translation is CASSQGASGKYNEQFF.

The V call is TRBV19, the J call TRBJ2-1; D remains ambiguous. There are 13 residues in the CDR3. Germline CDR1 LNHDA, CDR2 SQIVND (reference sequence). The germline V and J ends were trimmed by 3 bases and 9 bases, with 12 bases remaining between them. The DNA for the CDR3 is TGTGCCAGTAGTATGCTATTCCCTCCTGAGCAGTTCTTC. Encoded protein: CASSMLFPPEQFF.

This rearrangement joins TRBV7-9 to TRBJ1-4; tentative D call: TRBD1 (6 bases). Per germline, CDR1 SEHNR and CDR2 FQNEAQ (reference sequence). V lost 7 bases to trimming and J lost 4 bases, with 22 bases between them. This CDR3 is built from 17 residues. The CDR3 DNA reads as TGTGCCAGCACCCTCGCGGGGGGGCTCAAGGATAATGAAAAACTGTTTTTT. It yields the protein CASTLAGGLKDNEKLFF. Based on the CDR3 plus reference TRBV7-9 and TRBJ1-4, the full variable domain is DTGVSQNPRHKITKRGQNVTFRCDPISEHNRLYWYRQTLGQGPEFLTYFQNEAQLEKSRLLSDRFSAERPKGSFSTLEIQRTEQGDSAMYLCASTLAGGLKDNEKLFFGSGTQLSVL.

The chain is built from TRBV25-1 and TRBJ2-2; D gene uncertain. The germline V gene encodes CDR1 MGHDK and CDR2 SYGVNS. The CDR3 is made up of 14 amino acids. Between the trimmed V and J ends, which lost 5 bases and 2 bases, there was a span of 9 bases. The DNA for the CDR3 is TGTGCCAGCAGTCCTCAGATTAACACCGGGGAGCTGTTTTTT. Translation: CASSPQINTGELFF.

This clone has only one observation. As DNA, the CDR3 is TGCAGCGTTCTGCTTAGCGGGACGGAGGAGACCCAGTACTTC. It encodes CSVLLSGTEETQYF. The rearrangement links TRBV29-1 to TRBJ2-5; 8 bases fit TRBD2. V trimming: 5 bases; J trimming: 5 bases; junction bases outside the gene matches: 10. Germline V CDR1 and CDR2: SQVTM, ANQGSEA. CDR3 length equals 14 residues. Supplemented by reference TRBV29-1 and TRBJ2-5, the full variable domain reads SAVISQKPSRDICQRGTSLTIQCQVDSQVTMMFWYRQQPGQSLTLIATANQGSEATYESGFVIDKFPISRPNLTFSTLTVSNMSPEDSSIYLCSVLLSGTEETQYFGPGTRLLVL.

This chain joins TRBV5-4 and TRBJ2-7; D is perhaps TRBD1 (6 bases). The CDR3 totals 14 residues. The germline V gene encodes CDR1 SGHNT and CDR2 YYREEE (reference sequence). The ends were cut back, 0 bases at V and 5 bases at J, with 12 bases in the middle. This chain's CDR3 is CASSLVGGGHEQYF. The CDR3, as DNA: TGTGCCAGCAGCTTGGTCGGTGGGGGCCACGAGCAGTACTTC. Full variable domain (rest looked up from reference TRBV5-4 and TRBJ2-7): ETGVTQSPTHLIKTRGQQVTLRCSSQSGHNTVSWYQQALGQGPQFIFQYYREEENGRGNFPPRFSGLQFPNYSSELNVNALELDDSALYLCASSLVGGGHEQYFGPGTRLTVT.

This clone was seen just once. The chain is built from TRBV6-5 and TRBJ1-1; the D gene is possibly TRBD1 (5 bases). Looked up from germline, CDR1 is MNHEY and CDR2 is SVGAGI. V was clipped by 2 bases and J by 1 base, with 5 bases between them. This CDR3 is built from 13 residues. The CDR3: CASSYDRNTEAFF. DNA of the CDR3: TGTGCCAGCAGTTACGACAGGAACACTGAAGCTTTCTTT.

The rearrangement uses TRBV7-3 and TRBJ2-7, with D hard to call. Between the trimmed V and J ends, which lost 5 bases and 5 bases, there was a span of 7 bases. The CDR3 runs to 11 residues. Per germline, CDR1 SGHTA and CDR2 FQGTGA. The CDR3 region is CASSPPNEQYF. DNA of the CDR3: TGTGCCAGCAGCCCACCTAACGAGCAGTACTTC.